The 27 T cell receptor beta chains below come from one sample, sequenced in a study of post-analysis software for immune sequencing data. Whole-study findings and limits: Elevated frequency relative to controls characterized several TRBV segments in patients, TRBV5-6, TRBV5-1 and TRBV20-1 among them.

No antigen is known for these receptors. Unique molecular identifiers were carried by the TCR beta cDNA libraries. TCRdb recomputed calls from the PCR reads with MiXCR, one row per CDR3 protein. Here the sample spans approximately 180,000 distinct CDR3 sequences, roughly 31% being singletons. The sample taken for sequencing was blood. The source of these receptors is a girl between 5 and 17 years old with multiple sclerosis.

The gene calls are TRBV2 and TRBJ2-2; tentative D call: TRBD2 (6 bases). Looked up from germline, CDR1 is SNHLY and CDR2 is FYNNEI. The CDR3 totals 13 residues. V lost 5 bases and J 7 bases, leaving 11 bases between the germline ends. CDR3 DNA sequence: TGTGCCAGCAGTTTTAGGGAGGACGGGGAGCTGTTTTTT. This codes for CASSFREDGELFF.

V and J are TRBV25-1 and TRBJ1-1, with 7 bases that match TRBD1. The CDR3 consists of 13 residues. Unmatched junction bases numbered 5, after V lost 6 bases and J lost 4 bases. Germline values: CDR1 MGHDK, CDR2 SYGVNS. The CDR3 region has the DNA TGTGCCAGCAGCGTGGGACAGAGCACTGAAGCTTTCTTT. Translation gives CASSVGQSTEAFF. The full variable domain, completed using reference TRBV25-1 and TRBJ1-1, is EADIYQTPRYLVIGTGKKITLECSQTMGHDKMYWYQQDPGMELHLIHYSYGVNSTEKGDLSSESTVSRIRTEHFPLTLESARPSHTSQYLCASSVGQSTEAFFGQGTRLTVV.

Many counts were recorded for this clonotype. A read error may account for a junction end that differs from germline. This chain joins TRBV7-7 and TRBJ2-1; D may be TRBD2 (6 bases). Germline CDR1 is SSHAT and CDR2 is FNYEAQ (reference sequence). The CDR3 runs 14 residues. The CDR3: CASSLGTGYNEQFF. CDR3 nucleotides: TGTGCTAGCAGCCTCGGGACTGGTTACAATGAGCAGTTCTTC.

This clonotype was observed many times. The chain employs TRBV28 and TRBJ2-1; tentative D call: TRBD2 (5 bases). This CDR3 has 14 amino acids. CDR1 MDHEN and CDR2 SYDVKM come from the germline V gene. The germline V and J ends were trimmed by 7 bases and 5 bases, with 15 bases remaining between them. The CDR3 reads CASMRADGHNEQFF. The CDR3 DNA reads TGTGCCAGCATGAGGGCAGATGGCCACAATGAGCAGTTCTTC.

At least ten counts were recorded for this clonotype. The V call is TRBV6-5, the J call TRBJ2-7; D is ambiguous. V lost 5 bases and J 2 bases, leaving 10 bases between the germline ends. This CDR3 has 13 residues. The V gene's germline CDR1 is MNHEY and CDR2 SVGAGI. The CDR3 protein is CASSRSQPYEQYF. The CDR3 bases are TGTGCCAGCAGTCGCAGTCAACCCTACGAGCAGTACTTC.

This clonotype was counted many times. The CDR3 spells CASSWGTSGSPDALDEQFF. The CDR3, as DNA: TGTGCCAGCAGTTGGGGGACTAGCGGGAGCCCCGACGCGTTGGATGAGCAGTTCTTC. This chain joins TRBV6-6 and TRBJ2-1, with 14 positions matching TRBD2. The CDR3 is 19 amino acids. V dropped 4 bases and J dropped 8; count of bases not matched to a gene: 16. Germline V gene sequence: CDR1 MNHNY, CDR2 SVGAGI (reference sequence).

This clonotype was counted ten times or more. J is TRBJ2-7 and V is TRBV30; TRBD2 matches at 10 bases. V was clipped by 2 bases and J by 6 bases; unmatched bases: 4. Per the germline V gene, CDR1 is GTSNPN and CDR2 is SVGIG (reference sequence). This CDR3 is 13 amino acids long. CDR3 sequence (DNA): TGTGCCTGGAGTCCTAGCGGGAGCCTCGAGCAGTACTTC. Translated: CAWSPSGSLEQYF.

This clonotype was observed a handful of times. The CDR3 DNA reads TGTGCCAGCAGTTTATCAGACTATGGCTACACCTTC. Protein sequence: CASSLSDYGYTF. This chain connects TRBV12-3 or TRBV12-4 to TRBJ1-2, with D hard to call. The CDR3 is 12 amino acids. V gave up 2 bases and J gave up 3 bases, with 4 bases separating them.

This clonotype was observed at least ten times. V usage is TRBV5-1 and J usage is TRBJ1-2, with unresolved D. CDR3 length: 13 residues. The V and J ends lost 3 bases and 4 bases respectively, with 10 bases between them. Germline V lookup: CDR1 SGHRS, CDR2 YFSETQ. CDR3 DNA: TGCGCCAGCAGCTCTGACGGTATCTATGGCTACACCTTC. Protein product: CASSSDGIYGYTF.

This clonotype was detected ten times or more. This chain links TRBV6-2 or TRBV6-3 with TRBJ2-1, with 9 bases aligning to TRBD1. The CDR3 has 14 amino acids. The junction had 7 bases not matched to a gene; V was cut back by 6 bases and J by 7 bases. Germline CDR1 is MNHEY and CDR2 is SVGEGT. CDR3 in amino acids: CASSLYRGLNEQFF. DNA of the CDR3: TGTGCCAGCAGCCTATACAGGGGGCTAAATGAGCAGTTCTTC.

Note on this clonotype: This may stem from a read error, because a much larger clone lies one nucleotide away. The chain carries TRBV18 and TRBJ2-4, with a weak D call TRBD1 (6 bases). This CDR3 spans 14 amino acids. V was pared by 4 bases and J by 3 bases, with 10 bases between. Looked up from germline, CDR1 is KGHSH and CDR2 is LQKENI. The DNA for the CDR3 is TGTGCCAGCTCACTCCGGGACAACAAAAACATTCAGTACTTC. This encodes CASSLRDNKNIQYF.

A remark on this clonotype: Just one base apart from a much larger clone, this may be a read error. The rearrangement links TRBV6-2 or TRBV6-3 to TRBJ1-6, with 7 bases fitting TRBD1. Germline V CDR1 and CDR2: MNHEY, SVGEGT. The CDR3 consists of 15 residues. CDR3 DNA sequence: TGTGCCAGCACTCAGCGGGACAGAAGTAATTCACCCCCCCACTTT. Translated: CASTQRDRSNSPPHF.

This clonotype was counted many times. V and J are TRBV11-1 and TRBJ2-3; D is tentatively TRBD1 or TRBD2 (6 bases each). Germline loops: CDR1 SGHAT, CDR2 FQDESV (reference sequence). The CDR3 length is 18 residues. V dropped 5 bases and J dropped 0 bases, with 21 bases sitting between them. CDR3 region: CASSHGGWGEKSTDTQYF. CDR3 sequence (DNA): TGTGCCAGCAGCCACGGGGGCTGGGGGGAGAAAAGCACAGATACGCAGTATTTT.

Turning to this clonotype: It may be a read error: a sequence one base away is much more abundant. J is TRBJ1-2 and V is TRBV29-1; the D is unclear. This CDR3 has 9 residues. Germline CDR1 SQVTM, CDR2 ANQGSEA. V lost 8 bases and J 6 bases, leaving 7 bases between the germline ends. CDR3 sequence reads: CSPRDGYTF. CDR3 sequence (DNA): TGCAGCCCTAGGGATGGCTACACCTTC.

This clonotype was detected many times. The chain joins TRBV6-5 to TRBJ2-7; TRBD2 matches at 7 bases. CDR3 length equals 18 residues. V was pared by 0 bases and J by 0 bases, with 11 bases of the junction left unmatched. Germline V gene lookup returns CDR1 MNHEY and CDR2 SVGAGI. The CDR3 here is CASSYSGPGLADSYEQYF. The CDR3 nucleotides are TGTGCCAGCAGTTACTCGGGACCGGGGCTAGCGGACTCCTACGAGCAGTACTTC.

This clonotype has only a few counts. The chain joins TRBV5-5 to TRBJ1-2; D gene ambiguous. The V gene lost 4 bases and the J gene lost 0 bases, with 7 bases spanning the gap. Germline CDR1 SGHKS, CDR2 YYEKEE (reference sequence). The CDR3 consists of 13 residues. The CDR3 spells CASSTGANYGYTF. Written as DNA, the CDR3 is TGTGCCAGCAGCACCGGGGCTAACTATGGCTACACCTTC.

This sequence joins TRBV12-3 or TRBV12-4 and TRBJ1-4; D unresolved. Trimming left V 7 bases short and J 8 bases short, with 14 bases between. CDR3 length: 13 residues. For the CDR3, the DNA is TGTGCCAGCAACCAGCAACCAAACGAAAAACTGTTTTTT. Its protein is CASNQQPNEKLFF.

This clonotype was counted many times. This chain links TRBV6-5 with TRBJ1-2; TRBD1 matches at 11 bases. V lost 0 bases to trimming and J lost 6 bases; unmatched junction nucleotides: 3. CDR3 length: 15 residues. Germline CDR1 reads MNHEY; CDR2 reads SVGAGI. The CDR3 reads CASSYSGQGADGYTF. CDR3 DNA sequence: TGTGCCAGCAGTTACTCCGGACAGGGGGCCGATGGCTACACCTTC.

V usage is TRBV20-1 and J usage is TRBJ2-3; 13 bases line up with TRBD2. The germline V gene encodes CDR1 DFQATT and CDR2 SNEGSKA (reference sequence). The CDR3 is 15 residues long. After removal of 6 bases from V and 4 bases from J, the junction contained 7 bases not matched to a gene. The CDR3 DNA reads TGCAGTGCCCCGACTAGCGGGAGGCCCCCAGATACGCAGTATTTT. Amino acid sequence: CSAPTSGRPPDTQYF.

In its sample, this clonotype was seen many times. The gene calls are TRBV29-1 and TRBJ2-7; the D call may be TRBD1 or TRBD2 (5 bases each). Trimming removed 4 bases at V and 6 bases at J, with 13 bases between. This CDR3 contains 12 residues. Germline assignment: CDR1 SQVTM and CDR2 ANQGSEA. The DNA for the CDR3 is TGCAGCGTTGTAAAAGGGACGATCGAGCAGTACTTC. It codes for CSVVKGTIEQYF.

Notes on this clonotype: A single base separates this from a much larger clone, so it may be a read error. The chain couples TRBV5-1 to TRBJ1-2; D unclear. This CDR3 is built from 12 residues. The V gene's germline CDR1 is SGHRS and CDR2 YFSETQ. With 4 bases removed from V and 4 bases from J, the gap between germline ends came to 8 bases. The CDR3 loop is CASSPDIYGYTF. In nucleotides, the CDR3 is TGCGCCAGCAGCCCCGACATCTATGGCTACACCTTC.

The table lists this clonotype with many counts. The chain couples TRBV20-1 to TRBJ2-7, with no clear D. The CDR3 runs to 11 residues. CDR1 and CDR2 (germline): DFQATT, SNEGSKA (reference sequence). The V gene lost 6 bases and the J gene lost 2 bases, with 8 bases spanning the gap. For the CDR3, the DNA is TGCAGTGCGGAAGGTCCCTACGAGCAGTACTTC. Translated: CSAEGPYEQYF.

A word on this clonotype: A much larger clone lies one base from this, so it may be a read error. DNA of the CDR3: TGTGCCAGCAGCTCCCGGAATGGACAGGGGGCTTGGGGCCAGTTCTTC. Its protein product is CASSSRNGQGAWGQFF. This chain joins TRBV7-8 and TRBJ2-1, with 11 bases that match TRBD1. CDR1 is SGHVS and CDR2 is FQNEAQ in the germline V gene. This CDR3 contains 16 residues. V shed 4 bases, J shed 13 bases, and the junction held 15 bases outside the gene matches.

This chain links TRBV30 with TRBJ2-1; 7 nucleotides agree with TRBD2. In germline, CDR1 is GTSNPN, CDR2 SVGIG (reference sequence). The CDR3 extends over 13 amino acids. J gave up 10 bases and V 4 bases, and 10 bases lay outside the gene matches. CDR3 in DNA: TGTGCCTGGAACCCTGGGAGGGAGGGGGAGCAGTTCTTC. Translated, it gives CAWNPGREGEQFF. The complete variable domain, with remaining parts taken from reference TRBV30 and TRBJ2-1, reads SQTIHQWPATLVQPVGSPLSLECTVEGTSNPNLYWYRQAAGRGLQLLFYSVGIGQISSEVPQNLSASRPQDRQFILSSKKLLLSDSGFYLCAWNPGREGEQFFGPGTRLTVL.

Comment on this clonotype: With a much larger clone just one base away, this may be a read error. The rearrangement uses TRBV7-7 and TRBJ2-5; a possible D gene is TRBD1 (5 bases). Looked up from germline, CDR1 is SSHAT and CDR2 is FNYEAQ (reference sequence). The CDR3 is 14 residues long. This CDR3 is CASSSVVGQGTQYF. DNA for the CDR3: TGTGCCAGCAGCTCGGTGGTGGGGCAAGGGACCCAGTACTTC.

This clonotype was detected a few times. The J gene is TRBJ1-6, the V gene TRBV4-1; D not resolved. The CDR3 covers 12 residues. The V and J ends lost 4 bases and 10 bases respectively, with 8 bases between them. Per the germline V gene, CDR1 is MGHRA and CDR2 is YSYEKL. The CDR3 spells CASSLPNSPLHF. In DNA form, the CDR3 reads TGCGCCAGCAGCCTTCCCAACTCACCCCTCCACTTT.

The chain couples TRBV7-7 to TRBJ2-1; 13 bases match TRBD2. This CDR3 has 15 amino acids. The germline gives CDR1 SSHAT, CDR2 FNYEAQ (reference sequence). The CDR3 DNA sequence: TGTACTAGCAGCCCAGGACTAGCGGGGGACAATGAGCAGTTCTTC. Translating it yields CTSSPGLAGDNEQFF.